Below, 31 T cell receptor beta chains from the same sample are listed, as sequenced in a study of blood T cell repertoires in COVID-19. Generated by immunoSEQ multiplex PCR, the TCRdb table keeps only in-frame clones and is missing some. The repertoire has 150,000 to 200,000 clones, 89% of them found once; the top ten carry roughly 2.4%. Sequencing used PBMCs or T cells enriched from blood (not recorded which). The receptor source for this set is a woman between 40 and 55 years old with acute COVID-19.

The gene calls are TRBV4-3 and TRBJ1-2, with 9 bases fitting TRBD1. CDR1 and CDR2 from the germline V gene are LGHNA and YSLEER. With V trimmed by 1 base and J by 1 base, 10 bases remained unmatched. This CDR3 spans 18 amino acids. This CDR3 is CASSQVHRDREFNYGYTF. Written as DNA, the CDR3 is TGCGCCAGCAGCCAAGTACACCGGGACAGGGAATTTAACTATGGCTACACCTTC.

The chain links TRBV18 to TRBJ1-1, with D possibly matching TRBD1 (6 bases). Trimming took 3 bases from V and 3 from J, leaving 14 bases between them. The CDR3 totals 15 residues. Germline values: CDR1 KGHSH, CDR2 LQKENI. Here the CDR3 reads CASSPPGGGDTEAFF. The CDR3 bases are TGTGCCAGCTCACCCCCGGGAGGGGGTGACACTGAAGCTTTCTTT.

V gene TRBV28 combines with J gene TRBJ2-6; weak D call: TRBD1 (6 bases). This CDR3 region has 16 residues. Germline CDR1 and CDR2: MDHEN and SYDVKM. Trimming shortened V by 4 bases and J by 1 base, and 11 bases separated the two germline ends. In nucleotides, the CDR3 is TGTGCCAGCAGTTGGACAGTTAGTTCTGGGGCCAACGTCCTGACTTTC. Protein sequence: CASSWTVSSGANVLTF.

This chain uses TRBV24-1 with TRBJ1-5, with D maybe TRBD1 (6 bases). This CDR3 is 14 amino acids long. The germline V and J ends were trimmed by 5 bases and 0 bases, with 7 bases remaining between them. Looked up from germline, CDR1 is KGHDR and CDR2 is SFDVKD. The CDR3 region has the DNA TGTGCCACCAGTGCAGGGGATAGCAATCAGCCCCAGCATTTT. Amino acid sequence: CATSAGDSNQPQHF.

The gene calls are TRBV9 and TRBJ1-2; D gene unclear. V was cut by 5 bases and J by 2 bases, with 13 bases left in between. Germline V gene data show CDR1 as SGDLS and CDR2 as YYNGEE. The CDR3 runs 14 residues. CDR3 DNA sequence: TGTGCCAGCAGTACGAACAGACAAAACTATGGCTACACCTTC. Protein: CASSTNRQNYGYTF.

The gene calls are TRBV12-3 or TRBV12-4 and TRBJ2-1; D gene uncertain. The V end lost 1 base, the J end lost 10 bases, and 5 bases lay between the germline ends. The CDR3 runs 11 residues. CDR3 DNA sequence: TGTGCCAGCAGTTTAGGAGGAGAGCAGTTCTTC. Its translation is CASSLGGEQFF.

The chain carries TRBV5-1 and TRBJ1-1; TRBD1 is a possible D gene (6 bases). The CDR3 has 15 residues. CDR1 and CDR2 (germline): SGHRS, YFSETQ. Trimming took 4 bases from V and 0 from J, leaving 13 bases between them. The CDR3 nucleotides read TGCGCCAGCAGCCTGGGAGGACAGCTGAACACTGAAGCTTTCTTT. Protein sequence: CASSLGGQLNTEAFF. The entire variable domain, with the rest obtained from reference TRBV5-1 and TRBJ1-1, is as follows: KAGVTQTPRYLIKTRGQQVTLSCSPISGHRSVSWYQQTPGQGLQFLFEYFSETQRNKGNFPGRFSGRQFSNSRSEMNVSTLELGDSALYLCASSLGGQLNTEAFFGQGTRLTVV.

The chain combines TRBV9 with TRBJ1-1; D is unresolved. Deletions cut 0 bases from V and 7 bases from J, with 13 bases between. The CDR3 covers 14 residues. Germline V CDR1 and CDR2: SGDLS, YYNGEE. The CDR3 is CASSVDIIPYEAFF. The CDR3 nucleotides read TGTGCCAGCAGCGTAGACATTATACCGTATGAAGCTTTCTTT. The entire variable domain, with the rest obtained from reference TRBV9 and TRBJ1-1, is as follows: DSGVTQTPKHLITATGQRVTLRCSPRSGDLSVYWYQQSLDQGLQFLIQYYNGEERAKGNILERFSAQQFPDLHSELNLSSLELGDSALYFCASSVDIIPYEAFFGQGTRLTVV.

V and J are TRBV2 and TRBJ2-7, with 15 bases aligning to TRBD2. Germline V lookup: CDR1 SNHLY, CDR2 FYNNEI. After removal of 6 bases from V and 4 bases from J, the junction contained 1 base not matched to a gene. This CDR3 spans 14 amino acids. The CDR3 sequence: CASRGTSGGYEQYF. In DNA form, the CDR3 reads TGTGCCAGCAGGGGGACTAGCGGGGGGTACGAGCAGTACTTC.

The CDR3 nucleotides read TGCGCCAGCAGCCCCCACGGGGGGCGCAGTGAGACCCAGTACTTC. Translated, it gives CASSPHGGRSETQYF. The rearrangement links TRBV5-1 to TRBJ2-5; a possible D gene is TRBD2 (7 bases). Germline loops: CDR1 SGHRS, CDR2 YFSETQ. V dropped 4 bases and J dropped 5 bases, with 18 bases sitting between them. The CDR3 consists of 15 residues.

The CDR3 region has the DNA TGTGCCAGCAGCAAGACCCAAACTAGCGGCGCCACAGATACGCAGTATTTT. It yields the protein CASSKTQTSGATDTQYF. The V and J genes are TRBV7-9 and TRBJ2-3; 8 bases agree with TRBD2. CDR1 and CDR2 from the germline V gene are SEHNR and FQNEAQ (reference sequence). This CDR3 spans 17 amino acids. The V segment lost 5 bases and the J segment 2 bases; nucleotides outside the gene matches: 12.

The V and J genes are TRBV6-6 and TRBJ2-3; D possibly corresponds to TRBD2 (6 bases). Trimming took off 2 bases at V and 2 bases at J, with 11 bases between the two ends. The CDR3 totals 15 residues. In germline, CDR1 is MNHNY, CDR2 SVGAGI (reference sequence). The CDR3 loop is CASSYAGKNTDTQYF. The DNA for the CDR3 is TGTGCCAGCAGTTACGCGGGGAAGAACACAGATACGCAGTATTTT.

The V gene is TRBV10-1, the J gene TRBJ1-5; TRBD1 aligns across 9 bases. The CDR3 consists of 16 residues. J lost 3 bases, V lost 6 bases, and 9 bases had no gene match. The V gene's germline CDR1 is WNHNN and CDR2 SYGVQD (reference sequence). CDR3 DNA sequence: TGCGCCAGCAGGGGGGGACAGGGCTCATCCAATCAGCCCCAGCATTTT. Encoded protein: CASRGGQGSSNQPQHF.

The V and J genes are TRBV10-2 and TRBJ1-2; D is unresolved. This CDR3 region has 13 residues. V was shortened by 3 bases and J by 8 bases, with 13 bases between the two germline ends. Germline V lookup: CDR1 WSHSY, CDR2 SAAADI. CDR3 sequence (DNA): TGCGCCAGCAGTGACTGGATTCCGGGGGGCTACACCTTC. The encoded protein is CASSDWIPGGYTF.

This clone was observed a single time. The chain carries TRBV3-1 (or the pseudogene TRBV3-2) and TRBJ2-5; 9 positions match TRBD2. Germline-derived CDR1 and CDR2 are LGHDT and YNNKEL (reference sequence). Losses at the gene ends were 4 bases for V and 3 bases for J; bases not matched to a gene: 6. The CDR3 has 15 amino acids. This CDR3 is CASSPNPSGKETQYF. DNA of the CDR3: TGTGCCAGCAGCCCGAACCCTAGCGGGAAAGAGACCCAGTACTTC.

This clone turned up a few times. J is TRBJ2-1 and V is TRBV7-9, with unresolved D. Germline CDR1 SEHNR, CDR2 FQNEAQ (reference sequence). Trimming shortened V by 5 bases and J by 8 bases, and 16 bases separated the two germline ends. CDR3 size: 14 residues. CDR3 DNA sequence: TGTGCCAGCAGCGCACTAACCCCAATTTATGAGCAGTTCTTC. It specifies CASSALTPIYEQFF.

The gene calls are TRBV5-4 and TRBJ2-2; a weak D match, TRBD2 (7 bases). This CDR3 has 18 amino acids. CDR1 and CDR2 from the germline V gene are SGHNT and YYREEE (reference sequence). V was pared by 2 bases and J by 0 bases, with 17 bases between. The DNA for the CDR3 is TGTGCCAGCAGCTTAGCGGGACATGCGACCCCGAACACCGGGGAGCTGTTTTTT. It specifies CASSLAGHATPNTGELFF.

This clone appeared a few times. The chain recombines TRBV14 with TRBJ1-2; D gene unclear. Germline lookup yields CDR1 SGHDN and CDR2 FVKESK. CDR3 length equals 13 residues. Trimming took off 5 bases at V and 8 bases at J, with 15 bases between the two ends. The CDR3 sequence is CASSFGGVGGYTF. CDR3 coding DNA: TGTGCCAGCAGCTTCGGCGGGGTGGGAGGCTACACCTTC.

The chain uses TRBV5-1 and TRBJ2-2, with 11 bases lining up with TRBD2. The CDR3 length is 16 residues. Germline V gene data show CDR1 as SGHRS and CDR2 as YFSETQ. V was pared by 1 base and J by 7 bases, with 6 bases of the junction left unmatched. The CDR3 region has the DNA TGCGCCAGCAGCTTGCGAACTAGCGGGAGTGTCGGGGAGCTGTTTTTT. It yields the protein CASSLRTSGSVGELFF.

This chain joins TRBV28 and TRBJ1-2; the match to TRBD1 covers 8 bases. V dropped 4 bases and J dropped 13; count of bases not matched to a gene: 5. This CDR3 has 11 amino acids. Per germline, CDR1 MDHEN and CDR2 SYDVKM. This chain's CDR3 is CASSSGTGRTF. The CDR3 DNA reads TGTGCCAGCAGTTCCGGGACAGGCCGCACCTTC.

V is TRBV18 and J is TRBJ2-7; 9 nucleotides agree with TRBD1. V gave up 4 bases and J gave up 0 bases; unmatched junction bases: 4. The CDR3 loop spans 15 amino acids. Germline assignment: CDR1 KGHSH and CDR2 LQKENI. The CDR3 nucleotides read TGTGCCAGCTCACGTGACAGGGGGTCCTCCTACGAGCAGTACTTC. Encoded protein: CASSRDRGSSYEQYF.

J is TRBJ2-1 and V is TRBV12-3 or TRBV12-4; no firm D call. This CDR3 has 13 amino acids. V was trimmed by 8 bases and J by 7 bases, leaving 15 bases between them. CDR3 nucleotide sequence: TGTGCCAGCGCGTCGTCGAGCCAAAATGAGCAGTTCTTC. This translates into CASASSSQNEQFF.

Here the CDR3 DNA reads TGTGCCAGCAGCCAAGCAATTCCAGGACTCCAGTACTTC. As protein: CASSQAIPGLQYF. This rearrangement joins TRBV14 to TRBJ2-7; D perhaps matches TRBD2 (5 bases). CDR3 length: 13 residues. Germline assignment: CDR1 SGHDN and CDR2 FVKESK. V lost 1 base and J lost 10, with 14 bases in between.

This CDR3 reads CASSRDEGDTEAFF. The CDR3 DNA reads as TGTGCCAGCAGCCGGGACGAGGGGGACACTGAAGCTTTCTTT. The chain joins TRBV7-9 to TRBJ1-1, with TRBD1 as a possible D gene (6 bases). This CDR3 has 14 residues. V lost 5 bases and J lost 3, with 13 bases in between. Germline V gene sequence: CDR1 SEHNR, CDR2 FQNEAQ (reference sequence).

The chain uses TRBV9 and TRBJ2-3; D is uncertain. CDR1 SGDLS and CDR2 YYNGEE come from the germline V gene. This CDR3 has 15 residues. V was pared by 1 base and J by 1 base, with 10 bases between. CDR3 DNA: TGTGCCAGCAGCGTAAGCTCCTCTGGCACAGATACGCAGTATTTT. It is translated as CASSVSSSGTDTQYF.

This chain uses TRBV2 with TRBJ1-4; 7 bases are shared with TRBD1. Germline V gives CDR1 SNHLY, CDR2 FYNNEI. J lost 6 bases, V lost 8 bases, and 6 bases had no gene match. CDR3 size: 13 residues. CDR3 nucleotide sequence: TGTGCCAGCCGGACAGGTCTTGATGAAAAACTGTTTTTT. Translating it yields CASRTGLDEKLFF.

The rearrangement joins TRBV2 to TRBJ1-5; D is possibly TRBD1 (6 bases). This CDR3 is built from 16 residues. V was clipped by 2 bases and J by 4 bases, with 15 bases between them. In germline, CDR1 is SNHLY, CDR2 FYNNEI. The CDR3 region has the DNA TGTGCCAGCAGTGAAAGACAGGTCGGTTGGAATCAGCCCCAGCATTTT. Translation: CASSERQVGWNQPQHF.

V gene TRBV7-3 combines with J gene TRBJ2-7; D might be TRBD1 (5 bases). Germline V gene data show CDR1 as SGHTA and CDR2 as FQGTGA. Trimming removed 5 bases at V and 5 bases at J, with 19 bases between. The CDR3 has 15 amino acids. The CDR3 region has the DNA TGTGCCAGCAGCCAAATTCCAGGGCCCCCTAACGAGCAGTACTTC. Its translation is CASSQIPGPPNEQYF.

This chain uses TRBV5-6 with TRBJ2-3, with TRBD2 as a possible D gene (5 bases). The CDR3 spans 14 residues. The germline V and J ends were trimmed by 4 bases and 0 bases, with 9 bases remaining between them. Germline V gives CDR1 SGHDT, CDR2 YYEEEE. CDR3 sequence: CASSTEASTDTQYF. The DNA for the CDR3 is TGTGCCAGCAGCACGGAGGCTAGCACAGATACGCAGTATTTT.

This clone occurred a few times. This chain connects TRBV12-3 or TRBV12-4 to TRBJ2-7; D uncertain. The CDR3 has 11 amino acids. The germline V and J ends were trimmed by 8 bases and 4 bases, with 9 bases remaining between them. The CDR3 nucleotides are TGTGCCAGCGCCTTTCGGTACGAGCAGTACTTC. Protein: CASAFRYEQYF.

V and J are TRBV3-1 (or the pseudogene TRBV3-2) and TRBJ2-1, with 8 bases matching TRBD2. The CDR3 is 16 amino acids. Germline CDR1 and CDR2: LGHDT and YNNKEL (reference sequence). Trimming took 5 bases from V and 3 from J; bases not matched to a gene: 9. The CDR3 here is CASSEWASGRYNEQFF. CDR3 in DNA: TGTGCCAGCAGCGAATGGGCTAGCGGGCGCTACAATGAGCAGTTCTTC.